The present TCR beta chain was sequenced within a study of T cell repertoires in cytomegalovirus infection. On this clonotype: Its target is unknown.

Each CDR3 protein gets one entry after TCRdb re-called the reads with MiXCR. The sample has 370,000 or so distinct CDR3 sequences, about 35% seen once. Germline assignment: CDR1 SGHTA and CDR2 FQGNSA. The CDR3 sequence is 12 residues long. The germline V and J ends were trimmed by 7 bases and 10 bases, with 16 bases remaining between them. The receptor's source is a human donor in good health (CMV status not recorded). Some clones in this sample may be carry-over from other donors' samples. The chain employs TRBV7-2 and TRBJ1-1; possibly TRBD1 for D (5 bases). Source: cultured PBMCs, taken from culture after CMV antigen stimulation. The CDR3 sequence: CASTLGVRGAFF. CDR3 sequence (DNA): TGTGCCAGCACCTTGGGGGTGCGCGGAGCTTTCTTT.